What follows are 18 T cell receptor beta chains derived from one specimen sequenced in a study of blood T cell repertoires in COVID-19. Generated by immunoSEQ multiplex PCR, the TCRdb table keeps only in-frame clones and is missing some. The sample lists roughly 670,000 clones, 85% to 90% seen once, with 0.2% to 0.3% in the top ten. The sequencing input was peripheral blood. These receptors came from a woman aged 18-29 years with acute or convalescent COVID-19.

For the CDR3, the DNA is TGTGCCAGCAGAATAGACAGTACCTACGAGCAGTACTTC. This encodes CASRIDSTYEQYF. The chain combines TRBV6-5 with TRBJ2-7; D is possibly TRBD1 (5 bases). The germline V and J ends were trimmed by 6 bases and 2 bases, with 11 bases remaining between them. The length of the CDR3 is 13 residues. Germline V CDR1 and CDR2: MNHEY, SVGAGI.

The table lists this clone with a count of one. V gene TRBV7-9 combines with J gene TRBJ2-7; perhaps TRBD2 as D (5 bases). Trimming left V 1 base short and J 2 bases short, with 9 bases between. Germline CDR1 reads SEHNR; CDR2 reads FQNEAQ (reference sequence). The CDR3 has 14 amino acids. The CDR3 DNA sequence: TGTGCCAGCAGCTTAGAAGGAGGTGCCTACGAGCAGTACTTC. Encoded protein: CASSLEGGAYEQYF.

This chain uses TRBV5-1 with TRBJ2-6; 9 bases are a match to TRBD1. The V segment lost 1 base and the J segment 1 base; nucleotides outside the gene matches: 12. From germline, CDR1 is SGHRS and CDR2 YFSETQ. This CDR3 spans 20 amino acids. CDR3 sequence: CASSLTRDRVAPSGANVLTF. As DNA, the CDR3 is TGCGCCAGCAGCTTGACCCGGGACAGGGTGGCGCCGTCTGGGGCCAACGTCCTGACTTTC.

The chain couples TRBV15 to TRBJ2-2; possible D gene TRBD1, 6 bases. Germline loops: CDR1 LNHNV, CDR2 YYDKDF (reference sequence). V was clipped by 0 bases and J by 4 bases, with 15 bases between them. This CDR3 spans 17 amino acids. The CDR3 spells CATSRDLGGSVTGELFF. CDR3 DNA: TGTGCCACCAGCAGAGATTTAGGGGGTTCAGTCACCGGGGAGCTGTTTTTT.

The chain is built from TRBV19 and TRBJ1-2; 7 bases align to TRBD1. There are 15 residues in the CDR3. Losses at the gene ends were 7 bases for V and 3 bases for J; bases not matched to a gene: 11. CDR1 is LNHDA and CDR2 is SQIVND in the germline V gene (reference sequence). The CDR3 coding sequence is TGTGCCAGTACATCGCAGGGGGGTATGGACTATGGCTACACCTTC. This gives the protein CASTSQGGMDYGYTF.

V gene TRBV3-1 (or the pseudogene TRBV3-2) combines with J gene TRBJ1-2; D remains unclear. Trimming left V 3 bases short and J 9 bases short, with 8 bases between. The V gene's germline CDR1 is LGHDT and CDR2 YNNKEL (reference sequence). The CDR3 covers 11 residues. This chain's CDR3 is CASSQGVSYTF. CDR3 sequence (DNA): TGTGCCAGCAGCCAGGGAGTGAGCTACACCTTC.

This rearrangement joins TRBV5-1 to TRBJ1-2; D perhaps matches TRBD1 (5 bases). The CDR3 totals 12 residues. V was shortened by 1 base and J by 9 bases, with 10 bases between the two germline ends. From germline, CDR1 is SGHRS and CDR2 YFSETQ. The CDR3 spells CASSLQGRSYTF. CDR3 bases: TGCGCCAGCAGCTTGCAGGGTAGGAGCTACACCTTC.

This chain links TRBV12-3 or TRBV12-4 with TRBJ2-1; the match to TRBD2 covers 9 bases. The trim removed 6 bases at V and 7 bases at J, leaving 4 bases unmatched. This CDR3 contains 13 residues. CDR3 coding DNA: TGTGCCAGCAGCGGGACTAGCTGGAATGAGCAGTTCTTC. Protein product: CASSGTSWNEQFF.

The chain recombines TRBV30 with TRBJ2-1, with 9 bases fitting TRBD2. The CDR3 runs 14 residues. Trimming took 1 base from V and 3 from J; bases not matched to a gene: 1. Germline V lookup: CDR1 GTSNPN, CDR2 SVGIG (reference sequence). The CDR3 nucleotides are TGTGCCTGGAGTGGCGGGGGGGTCTACAATGAGCAGTTCTTC. Encoded protein: CAWSGGGVYNEQFF.

The gene calls are TRBV7-9 and TRBJ2-1; 11 nucleotides match TRBD2. The CDR3 covers 15 residues. J was trimmed by 3 bases and V by 4 bases; bases with no gene match: 2. The germline V gene has CDR1 SEHNR and CDR2 FQNEAQ (reference sequence). The CDR3 DNA sequence: TGTGCCAGCAGCTCCGGGACTAGCGGCTACAATGAGCAGTTCTTC. It is translated as CASSSGTSGYNEQFF.

This rearrangement joins TRBV4-2 to TRBJ2-1, with 13 bases that match TRBD2. V shed 4 bases, J shed 7 bases, and the junction held 7 bases outside the gene matches. There are 16 residues in the CDR3. CDR1 and CDR2 from the germline V gene are LGHNA and YNFKEQ. CDR3 in DNA: TGTGCCAGCAGCCGTCAAGGACTAGCGGGGGAGAATGAGCAGTTCTTC. Translated: CASSRQGLAGENEQFF.

CDR3 sequence (DNA): TGTGCCAGCAGCTTTGAATCTAGCGGGGTGCCCACAGATACGCAGTATTTT. Translating gives CASSFESSGVPTDTQYF. This rearrangement joins TRBV7-6 to TRBJ2-3; 9 bases are a match to TRBD2. The CDR3 contains 17 residues. Trimming at V came to 3 bases and at J to 2 bases, leaving 9 bases not matched to a gene. In germline, CDR1 is SGHVS, CDR2 FNYEAQ.

The rearrangement uses TRBV5-5 and TRBJ1-2; weak D call: TRBD1 (6 bases). The germline CDR1 and CDR2 sequences are SGHKS and YYEKEE (reference sequence). This CDR3 region has 13 residues. V gave up 4 bases and J gave up 5 bases, with 12 bases separating them. As DNA, the CDR3 is TGTGCCAGCAGCCTGAACAGGGTTTATGGCTACACCTTC. Translation: CASSLNRVYGYTF.

This clone is a singleton in its sample. The germline gene is not matched at one end of the junction; a read error may be the cause. The chain employs TRBV24-1 and TRBJ1-5; 10 bases line up with TRBD1. The CDR3 is made up of 16 amino acids. Looked up from germline, CDR1 is KGHDR and CDR2 is SFDVKD. The CDR3 reads CVTSDLLGTGDQPQHF. The CDR3 nucleotides are TGTGTCACCAGTGATTTACTCGGGACAGGGGATCAGCCCCAGCATTTT.

This clone was seen a few times. The chain carries TRBV4-2 and TRBJ2-7; D uncertain. Per germline, CDR1 LGHNA and CDR2 YNFKEQ. Trimming shortened V by 1 base and J by 6 bases, and 7 bases separated the two germline ends. This CDR3 is 12 amino acids long. The CDR3 here is CASSQGDFEQYF. The CDR3 DNA is TGTGCCAGCAGCCAAGGCGATTTCGAGCAGTACTTC.

This chain connects TRBV3-1 (or the pseudogene TRBV3-2) to TRBJ2-1; the match to TRBD2 covers 8 bases. This CDR3 has 13 amino acids. In germline, CDR1 is LGHDT, CDR2 YNNKEL (reference sequence). Trimming at V came to 4 bases and at J to 15 bases, leaving 11 bases not matched to a gene. The CDR3 protein is CASSLSGSGEGFF. The CDR3 nucleotides are TGTGCCAGCAGCCTCTCTGGTAGCGGGGAGGGGTTCTTC.

The V gene is TRBV5-1, the J gene TRBJ2-3, with D uncertain. The V gene lost 0 bases and the J gene lost 1 base, with 9 bases spanning the gap. CDR1 SGHRS and CDR2 YFSETQ come from the germline V gene. The CDR3 covers 15 residues. The CDR3 loop is CASSLGNRRTDTQYF. The CDR3 region has the DNA TGCGCCAGCAGCTTGGGTAACAGACGCACAGATACGCAGTATTTT.

The J gene is TRBJ1-2, the V gene TRBV2; D perhaps matches TRBD1 (6 bases). This CDR3 spans 16 amino acids. In germline, CDR1 is SNHLY, CDR2 FYNNEI. Trimming left V 6 bases short and J 3 bases short, with 20 bases between. This chain's CDR3 is CASRKTGGAQYYGYTF. The CDR3 DNA follows: TGTGCCAGCAGGAAAACCGGGGGGGCGCAGTACTATGGCTACACCTTC.